The present entry profiles one T cell receptor beta chain with its context. This clonotype has just a few counts. Its specific antigen is unknown. No quality values exist for individual bases; no much larger clone is one base distant. The sample comes from a study of CD8 T cells in ankylosing spondylitis (dated 2017 in TCRdb). Notes on the research overall: T cell receptor beta repertoires were profiled in healthy donors and ankylosing spondylitis patients so that disease-linked TCR variants could be found. In total, the full study cohort was made up of 100 to 140 healthy donors and approximately 24 ankylosing spondylitis patients. Samples of peripheral blood were taken, and for ankylosing spondylitis patients, synovial fluid was collected as well. Study-wide conclusions, independent of this receptor: A CD8+ phenotype was shown by the disease-linked clones, which were found at relatively low frequencies in peripheral blood. Blood from ankylosing spondylitis patients appeared to be characterized by a TCR beta motif composed of roughly 8 highly homologous amino acid variants. According to the report, matched synovial fluid samples from ankylosing spondylitis patients were significantly enriched for the disease-linked clones. Some motif variants had previously been reported in the synovial fluid and blood of reactive arthritis patients, which suggests shared mechanisms of disease initiation.

Instrument used: Illumina HiSeq 2500. TCR beta libraries were prepared by quantitative 5'-RACE with molecular barcodes. Per the original workflow: A new computational method based on a probabilistic model of VDJ rearrangement was used to identify disease-linked TCR variants. Clones were called with MiXCR by TCRdb after fastp trimmed the public reads at Q25, and only in-frame beta chains were retained. Records with the same CDR3 protein are collapsed into one entry carrying the most frequent genes and DNA. TCRdb assigned the V and J calls; the authors' analysis was not used. This sample gives approximately 300,000 distinct CDR3 sequences in total; 20% of them show up just once. The ten largest clones take up less than 9% of the sample. CDR1 LNHDA and CDR2 SQIVND are derived from the germline V gene (reference sequence). The CDR3, cysteine through phenylalanine, is 17 amino acids long. The retained sequence is limited to the CDR3, 51 bases, with the frame set at the first base. V loses 4 bases of germline sequence and J loses 0 bases, and the interval between the two ends is 16 bases.

The receptor's source is a male donor with ankylosing spondylitis or in good health (not recorded which). The chain joins TRBV19 to TRBJ1-5; TRBD1 might be the D gene, on 6 matching bases. Sequenced material: blood, either unsorted or a sorted T cell fraction (not recorded which). The CDR3 in this case is CASSTPGQFDSNQPQHF. The DNA reads as follows: TGTGCCAGTAGTACTCCTGGACAGTTTGATAGCAATCAGCCCCAGCATTTT.